Shown below are 17 T cell receptor beta chains from a single sample sequenced in a study of T cell repertoires in cytomegalovirus infection. These receptors lack a known antigen. TCRdb reprocessed the reads via MiXCR and lists one record per CDR3 protein. The sample has a few hundred thousand distinct CDR3 sequences, about 40% seen once. The starting material was cultured PBMCs, obtained from culture after CMV antigen stimulation. The receptors here all came from a human donor in good health (CMV status not recorded). Some clones in this sample may be carry-over from other donors' samples.

V is TRBV7-2 and J is TRBJ2-2, with TRBD2 matching 7 bases. Germline lookup yields CDR1 SGHTA and CDR2 FQGNSA. After removal of 5 bases from V and 1 base from J, the junction contained 10 bases not matched to a gene. This CDR3 contains 17 residues. CDR3 sequence reads: CASSTFGAGVNTGELFF. CDR3 DNA: TGTGCCAGCAGCACCTTTGGGGCGGGAGTGAACACCGGGGAGCTGTTTTTT.

V usage is TRBV28 and J usage is TRBJ2-5, with D maybe TRBD2 (5 bases). This CDR3 is 18 amino acids long. Germline V gives CDR1 MDHEN, CDR2 SYDVKM. Trimming removed 3 bases from V and 0 bases from J, with 20 bases in between. The CDR3: CASSLSPYAPGNQETQYF. The CDR3 DNA reads as TGTGCCAGCAGTTTGTCACCCTACGCCCCGGGGAACCAAGAGACCCAGTACTTC. The variable domain in full, completed from reference TRBV28 and TRBJ2-5, reads DVKVTQSSRYLVKRTGEKVFLECVQDMDHENMFWYRQDPGLGLRLIYFSYDVKMKEKGDIPEGYSVSREKKERFSLILESASTNQTSMYLCASSLSPYAPGNQETQYFGPGTRLLVL.

This clonotype was counted a few times. V and J are TRBV6-5 and TRBJ1-1; D call uncertain. Trimming left V 8 bases short and J 5 bases short, with 21 bases between. The CDR3 consists of 15 residues. Germline assignment: CDR1 MNHEY and CDR2 SVGAGI. The CDR3 DNA reads TGTGCCAGCGGGAGAACCCCGGGGATGGGGACTGAAGCTTTCTTT. This sequence encodes CASGRTPGMGTEAFF.

This clonotype was observed a handful of times. The rearrangement uses TRBV10-3 and TRBJ2-7; D tentatively reads TRBD1 or TRBD2 (6 bases each). Between the trimmed V and J ends, which lost 2 bases and 2 bases, there was a span of 13 bases. Germline CDR1 is ENHRY and CDR2 is SYGVKD. The CDR3 consists of 15 residues. The CDR3 DNA sequence: TGTGCCATCAGTGAGGGGGGGACATACCCCTACGAGCAGTACTTC. Translated: CAISEGGTYPYEQYF.

The CDR3 spells CSARSGQGGWGQETQYF. DNA of the CDR3: TGCAGTGCTCGCTCGGGACAGGGCGGTTGGGGGCAAGAGACCCAGTACTTC. The chain combines TRBV20-1 with TRBJ2-5; TRBD1 matches 9 bases. The germline V gene has CDR1 DFQATT and CDR2 SNEGSKA (reference sequence). J lost 2 bases, V lost 5 bases, and 15 bases had no gene match. The length of the CDR3 is 17 residues.

The rearrangement uses TRBV3-1 and TRBJ2-3; D not certain. CDR1 is LGHDT and CDR2 is YNNKEL in the germline V gene (reference sequence). The CDR3 runs 13 residues. Between the trimmed V and J ends, which lost 3 bases and 2 bases, there was a span of 6 bases. The CDR3 sequence: CASSQLFTDTQYF. Here the CDR3 DNA reads TGTGCCAGCAGCCAGCTGTTCACAGATACGCAGTATTTT.

This chain links TRBV30 with TRBJ1-3; D is uncertain. CDR1 is GTSNPN, CDR2 SVGIG, per germline (reference sequence). CDR3 length: 16 amino acids. V lost 2 bases, J lost 0 bases, and 14 bases lay in between. CDR3 in amino acids: CAWSPFSHGSGNTIYF. Here the CDR3 DNA reads TGTGCCTGGAGTCCCTTCTCACACGGCTCTGGAAACACCATATATTTT.

The CDR3 protein is CASSIGGSGANVLTF. CDR3 bases: TGTGCCAGTAGTATTGGAGGCTCTGGGGCCAACGTCCTGACTTTC. This chain links TRBV19 with TRBJ2-6; D might be TRBD2 (5 bases). This CDR3 has 15 residues. Germline V lookup: CDR1 LNHDA, CDR2 SQIVND (reference sequence). The ends were cut back, 3 bases at V and 0 bases at J, with 6 bases in the middle.

The table lists this clonotype with a few counts. V usage is TRBV19 and J usage is TRBJ2-1; D is possibly TRBD2 (5 bases). The V end lost 3 bases, the J end lost 10 bases, and 19 bases lay between the germline ends. Germline V lookup: CDR1 LNHDA, CDR2 SQIVND (reference sequence). This CDR3 has 15 amino acids. CDR3 nucleotide sequence: TGTGCCAGTAGTATCGGGCTAGGCTCCCGAGGGGAGCAGTTCTTC. Translation gives CASSIGLGSRGEQFF.

In this sample, this clonotype turned up a few times. In DNA, the CDR3 is TGCAGTGCTAGAGATCAGCCCCAGCATTTT. Its translation: CSARDQPQHF. The V and J genes are TRBV20-1 and TRBJ1-5; no clear D gene. Trimming took off 0 bases at V and 6 bases at J, with 0 bases between the two ends. The CDR3 contains 10 residues. Germline CDR1 reads DFQATT; CDR2 reads SNEGSKA (reference sequence).

The J gene is TRBJ2-7, the V gene TRBV11-2; 10 positions match TRBD2. The CDR3 runs to 16 residues. V shed 2 bases, J shed 4 bases, and the junction held 8 bases outside the gene matches. Germline CDR1 is SGHAT and CDR2 is FQNNGV. This CDR3 is CASSLNLAGEGYEQYF. Here the CDR3 DNA reads TGTGCCAGCAGCTTAAATCTAGCGGGAGAAGGATACGAGCAGTACTTC.

This clonotype was found many times. V gene TRBV11-2 combines with J gene TRBJ1-1; D not certain. The V end was cut by 5 bases, the J end by 1 base, with 11 bases between. The CDR3 consists of 14 residues. Germline CDR1 reads SGHAT; CDR2 reads FQNNGV. CDR3 residues: CASSRLLGNTEAFF. The CDR3, as DNA: TGTGCCAGCAGCCGTTTATTGGGGAACACTGAAGCTTTCTTT.

The V call is TRBV5-4, the J call TRBJ1-1; 8 bases are a match to TRBD1. J was trimmed by 3 bases and V by 6 bases; bases with no gene match: 10. The CDR3 length is 15 residues. The germline CDR1 and CDR2 sequences are SGHNT and YYREEE (reference sequence). The CDR3 loop is CASTLSAGGHTEAFF. The DNA for the CDR3 is TGTGCCAGCACCCTTTCGGCAGGGGGCCACACTGAAGCTTTCTTT.

The chain combines TRBV28 with TRBJ2-5; no reliable D call. Looked up from germline, CDR1 is MDHEN and CDR2 is SYDVKM. Trimming cost V 10 bases and J 5 bases, with 11 bases left between them. The CDR3 extends over 11 amino acids. The CDR3 protein is CATRKVETQYF. The CDR3 DNA reads as TGTGCCACTCGGAAGGTGGAGACCCAGTACTTC.

The rearrangement links TRBV7-9 to TRBJ2-5, with 8 bases fitting TRBD2. The ends lost 3 bases at V and 3 bases at J; junction bases unmatched: 0. Per the germline V gene, CDR1 is SEHNR and CDR2 is FQNEAQ (reference sequence). The CDR3 covers 13 residues. In DNA form, the CDR3 reads TGTGCCAGCAGCTTGCGGGAGGAAGAGACCCAGTACTTC. Its protein is CASSLREEETQYF.

V and J are TRBV20-1 and TRBJ2-6, with no clear D. CDR1 and CDR2 from the germline V gene are DFQATT and SNEGSKA (reference sequence). Trimming took 0 bases from V and 1 from J, leaving 10 bases between them. The CDR3 consists of 16 residues. DNA of the CDR3: TGCAGTGCTAGAGATCTCTGGGGTTCTGGGGCCAACGTCCTGACTTTC. Translation: CSARDLWGSGANVLTF.

The gene calls are TRBV6-2 or TRBV6-3 and TRBJ2-6; 12 bases fit TRBD1. In germline, CDR1 is MNHEY, CDR2 SVGEGT. Trimming cost V 8 bases and J 0 bases; bases outside gene matches: 14. This CDR3 has 20 residues. As DNA, the CDR3 is TGTGCCAGCCTCCGCCCGGGACAGGGGGCGAGGTACTCTGGGGCCAACGTCCTGACTTTC. Protein product: CASLRPGQGARYSGANVLTF.